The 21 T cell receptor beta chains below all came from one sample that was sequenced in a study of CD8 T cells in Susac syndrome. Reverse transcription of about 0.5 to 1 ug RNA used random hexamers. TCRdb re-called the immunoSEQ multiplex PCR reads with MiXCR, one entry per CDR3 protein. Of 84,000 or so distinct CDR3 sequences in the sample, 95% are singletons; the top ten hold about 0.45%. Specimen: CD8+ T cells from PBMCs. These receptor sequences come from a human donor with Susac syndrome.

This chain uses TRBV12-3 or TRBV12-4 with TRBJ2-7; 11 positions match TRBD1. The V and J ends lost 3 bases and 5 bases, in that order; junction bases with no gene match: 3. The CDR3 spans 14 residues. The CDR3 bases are TGTGCCAGCAGTTTTGGGACAGGGGGGAACGAGCAGTACTTC. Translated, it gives CASSFGTGGNEQYF.

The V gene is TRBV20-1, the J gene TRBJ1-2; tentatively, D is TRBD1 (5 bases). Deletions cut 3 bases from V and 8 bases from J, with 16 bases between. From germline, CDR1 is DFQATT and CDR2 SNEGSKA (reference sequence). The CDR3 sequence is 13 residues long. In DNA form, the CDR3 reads TGCAGTGCTAGGCCAGGGCGTCCGGAAGGCTACACCTTC. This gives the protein CSARPGRPEGYTF.

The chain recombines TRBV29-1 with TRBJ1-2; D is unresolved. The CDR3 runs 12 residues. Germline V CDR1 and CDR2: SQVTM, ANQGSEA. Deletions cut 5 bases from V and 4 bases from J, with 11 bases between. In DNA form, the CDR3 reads TGCAGCGTTAGGACGGACTCCTATGGCTACACCTTC. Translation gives CSVRTDSYGYTF.

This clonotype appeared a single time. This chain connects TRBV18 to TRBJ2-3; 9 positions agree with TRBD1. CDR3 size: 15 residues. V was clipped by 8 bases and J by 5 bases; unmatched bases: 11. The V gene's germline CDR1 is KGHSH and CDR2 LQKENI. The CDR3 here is CASEIWTGDEDTQYF. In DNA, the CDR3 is TGTGCCAGCGAGATATGGACAGGGGATGAAGATACGCAGTATTTT.

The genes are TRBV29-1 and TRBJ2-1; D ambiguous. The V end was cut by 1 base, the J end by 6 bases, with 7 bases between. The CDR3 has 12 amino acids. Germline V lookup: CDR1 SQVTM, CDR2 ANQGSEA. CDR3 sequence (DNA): TGCAGCGTTGAAGGTAATTCCAATGAGCAGTTCTTC. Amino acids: CSVEGNSNEQFF.

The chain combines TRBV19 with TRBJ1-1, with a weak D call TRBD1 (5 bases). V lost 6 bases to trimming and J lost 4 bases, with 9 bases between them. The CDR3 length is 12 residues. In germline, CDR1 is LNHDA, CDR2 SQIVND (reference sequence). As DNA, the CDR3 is TGTGCCAGTAGGACAGTGAGCACTGAAGCTTTCTTT. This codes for CASRTVSTEAFF.

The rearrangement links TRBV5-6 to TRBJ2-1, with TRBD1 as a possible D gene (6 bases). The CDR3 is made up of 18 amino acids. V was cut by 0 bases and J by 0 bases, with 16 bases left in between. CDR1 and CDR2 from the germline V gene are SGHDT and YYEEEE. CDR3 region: CASSLAPGHPSSYNEQFF. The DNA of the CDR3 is TGTGCCAGCAGCTTGGCCCCGGGACACCCGAGCTCCTACAATGAGCAGTTCTTC.

The CDR3 reads CASSSVPEGWGCEQYF. CDR3 nucleotides: TGTGCCAGCAGCTCGGTACCGGAAGGGTGGGGGTGCGAGCAGTACTTC. The chain links TRBV7-2 to TRBJ2-7; either TRBD1 or TRBD2 may supply D (5 bases each). V was cut by 4 bases and J by 6 bases, with 22 bases left in between. The length of the CDR3 is 16 residues. The germline V gene has CDR1 SGHTA and CDR2 FQGNSA.

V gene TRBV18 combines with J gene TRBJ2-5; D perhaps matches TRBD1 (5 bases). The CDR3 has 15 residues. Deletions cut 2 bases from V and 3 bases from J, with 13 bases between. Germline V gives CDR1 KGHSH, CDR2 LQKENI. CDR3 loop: CASSPTQGREETQYF. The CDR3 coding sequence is TGTGCCAGCTCACCAACGCAGGGCAGGGAAGAGACCCAGTACTTC.

The CDR3 DNA reads TGCAGCGTTGAAGGGACAGGGGAAAAGTCCTACGAGCAGTACTTC. Residues: CSVEGTGEKSYEQYF. The rearrangement uses TRBV29-1 and TRBJ2-7; TRBD1 matches at 9 bases. Germline lookup yields CDR1 SQVTM and CDR2 ANQGSEA. CDR3 length equals 15 residues. V was pared by 1 base and J by 1 base, with 5 bases of the junction left unmatched.

The CDR3 coding sequence is TGTGCCAGCAGCGCCAGTCAAGGAGAAAACACTGAAGCTTTCTTT. Its translation: CASSASQGENTEAFF. This chain joins TRBV11-1 and TRBJ1-1; D unresolved. Trimming stripped 5 bases from V and 2 bases from J, with 15 bases between. The CDR3 contains 15 residues. Looked up from germline, CDR1 is SGHAT and CDR2 is FQDESV (reference sequence).

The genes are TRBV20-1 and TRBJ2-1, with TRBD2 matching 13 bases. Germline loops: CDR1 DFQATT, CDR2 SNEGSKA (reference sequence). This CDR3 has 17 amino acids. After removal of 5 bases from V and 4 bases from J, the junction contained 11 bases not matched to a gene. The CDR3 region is CSALQTGTSGVYNEQFF. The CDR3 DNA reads TGCAGTGCTCTTCAAACCGGGACTAGCGGGGTATACAATGAGCAGTTCTTC.

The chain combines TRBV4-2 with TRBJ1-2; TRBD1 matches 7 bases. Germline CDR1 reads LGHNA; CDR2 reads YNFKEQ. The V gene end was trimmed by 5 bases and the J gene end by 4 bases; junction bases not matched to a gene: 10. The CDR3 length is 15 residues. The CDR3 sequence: CASSDRQGTLYGYTF. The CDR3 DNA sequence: TGTGCCAGCAGCGACAGACAGGGAACCCTCTATGGCTACACCTTC.

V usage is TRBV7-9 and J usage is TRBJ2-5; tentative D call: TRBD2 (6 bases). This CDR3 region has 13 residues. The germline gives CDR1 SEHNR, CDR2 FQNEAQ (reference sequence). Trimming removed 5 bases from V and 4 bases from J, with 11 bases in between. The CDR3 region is CASSPPGRETQYF. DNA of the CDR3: TGTGCCAGCAGCCCCCCCGGGAGAGAGACCCAGTACTTC.

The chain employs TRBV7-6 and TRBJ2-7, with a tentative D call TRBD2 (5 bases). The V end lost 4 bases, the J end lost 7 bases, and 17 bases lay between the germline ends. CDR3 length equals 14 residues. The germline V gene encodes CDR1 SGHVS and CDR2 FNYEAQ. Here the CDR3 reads CASSYESVSGEQYF. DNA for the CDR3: TGTGCCAGCAGCTACGAAAGCGTGTCGGGGGAGCAGTACTTC.

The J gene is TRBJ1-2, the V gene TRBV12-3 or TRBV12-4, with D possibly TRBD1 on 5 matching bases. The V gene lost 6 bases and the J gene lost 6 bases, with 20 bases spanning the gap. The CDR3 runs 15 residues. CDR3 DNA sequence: TGTGCCAGCAGCCCTCCCCCCGGGGGTCAAAATGGCTACACCTTC. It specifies CASSPPPGGQNGYTF.

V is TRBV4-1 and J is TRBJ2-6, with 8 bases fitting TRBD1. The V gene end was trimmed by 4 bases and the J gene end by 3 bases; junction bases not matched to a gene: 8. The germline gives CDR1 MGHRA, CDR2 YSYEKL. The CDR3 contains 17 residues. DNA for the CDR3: TGCGCCAGCAGCCTACCCTTTACAGGGGGTGGGGCCAACGTCCTGACTTTC. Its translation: CASSLPFTGGGANVLTF.

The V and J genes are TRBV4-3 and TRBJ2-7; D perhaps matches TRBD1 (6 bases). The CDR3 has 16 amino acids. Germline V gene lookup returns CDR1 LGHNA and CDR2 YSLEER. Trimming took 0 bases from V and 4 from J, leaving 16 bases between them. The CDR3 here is CASSQDDQTGIYEQYF. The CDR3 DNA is TGCGCCAGCAGCCAAGATGATCAGACAGGAATATACGAGCAGTACTTC.

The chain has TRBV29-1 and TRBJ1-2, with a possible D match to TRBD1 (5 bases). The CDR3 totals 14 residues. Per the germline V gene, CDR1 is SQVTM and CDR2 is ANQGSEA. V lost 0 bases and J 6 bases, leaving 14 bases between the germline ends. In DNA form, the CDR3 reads TGCAGCGTTGAAGATGGTCGGGGGTTGAATGGCTACACCTTC. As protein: CSVEDGRGLNGYTF. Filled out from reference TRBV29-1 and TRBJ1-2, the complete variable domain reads SAVISQKPSRDICQRGTSLTIQCQVDSQVTMMFWYRQQPGQSLTLIATANQGSEATYESGFVIDKFPISRPNLTFSTLTVSNMSPEDSSIYLCSVEDGRGLNGYTFGSGTRLTVV.

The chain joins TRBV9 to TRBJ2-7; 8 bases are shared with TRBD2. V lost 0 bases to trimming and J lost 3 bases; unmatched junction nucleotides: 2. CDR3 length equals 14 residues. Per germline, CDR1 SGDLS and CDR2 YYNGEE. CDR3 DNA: TGTGCCAGCAGCGTAGGCACTAGCGGCTACGAGCAGTACTTC. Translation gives CASSVGTSGYEQYF.

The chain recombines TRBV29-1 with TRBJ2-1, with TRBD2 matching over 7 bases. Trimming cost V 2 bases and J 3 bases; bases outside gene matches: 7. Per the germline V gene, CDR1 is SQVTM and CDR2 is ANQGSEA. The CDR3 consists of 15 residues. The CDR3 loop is CSVEFPTSSYNEQFF. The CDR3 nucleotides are TGCAGCGTTGAATTCCCGACTAGCAGCTACAATGAGCAGTTCTTC.